The clone carrying this T cell receptor beta chain was recorded a few times. Its antigen is unidentified. Construction of TCR beta libraries was performed using quantitative 5'-RACE with molecular barcodes. TCRdb reprocessed the 5' RACE reads via MiXCR and lists one record per CDR3 protein. This sample has 220,000 or so distinct CDR3 sequences, with about 16% found just once. The sample originates from a study of CD8 T cells in ankylosing spondylitis. Study-wide results and limits: Within ankylosing spondylitis blood, a TCR beta motif made up of eight highly homologous variants appeared to be characteristic. Previous work reported some of these motif variants in the synovial fluid and blood of reactive arthritis. Clones that were linked to disease were CD8+ and were relatively rare in peripheral blood. Reportedly, matched ankylosing spondylitis synovial fluid was significantly enriched for disease-linked clones.

The CDR3 consists of 14 residues. The V gene lost 8 bases and the J gene lost 8 bases, with 19 bases spanning the gap. Germline V gives CDR1 MDHEN, CDR2 SYDVKM. The rearrangement uses TRBV28 and TRBJ2-1; tentative D call: TRBD2 (6 bases). The sample consisted of blood, either unsorted or a sorted T cell fraction (not recorded which). The source is a male donor with ankylosing spondylitis. CDR3 amino acids: CASSIGTSRDEQFF. CDR3 coding DNA: TGTGCCAGCTCAATCGGGACTTCGAGGGATGAGCAGTTCTTC.